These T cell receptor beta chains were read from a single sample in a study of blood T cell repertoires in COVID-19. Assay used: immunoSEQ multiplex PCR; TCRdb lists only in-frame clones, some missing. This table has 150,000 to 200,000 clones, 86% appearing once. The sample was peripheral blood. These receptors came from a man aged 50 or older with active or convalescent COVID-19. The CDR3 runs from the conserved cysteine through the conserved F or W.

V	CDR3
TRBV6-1	CASSEGQLNTEAFF
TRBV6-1	CASSERYRTGERNTEAFF
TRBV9	CASSPGTWQETQYF
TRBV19	CASSIQGALRGYTF
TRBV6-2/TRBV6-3	CASSRQGNPDTQYF
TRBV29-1	CSVESQVGQPQHF
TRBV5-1	CASSRDNSYEQYF
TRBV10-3	CAISDRDRAFATNEKLFF
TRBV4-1	CASSPTEFTEAFF
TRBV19	CASRAPGTGYNEQYF
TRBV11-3	CASSFTGDYGYTF
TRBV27	CASSLSAGHGISYEQYF
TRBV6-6	CASSTTGGWNQPQHF
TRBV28	CASSLGFGELFF
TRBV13	CASQKIQGSGAFF
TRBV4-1	CASSQVVAQETQYF
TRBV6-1	CASSDTNNSPLHF
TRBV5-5	CASSELTGSNYGYTF
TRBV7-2	CASSGRANEKLFF
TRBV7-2	CASSLARLASNQETQYF
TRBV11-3	CASSLSWREGYEQYF
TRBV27	CASSSGRMTVEQYF
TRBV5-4	CASSLMGAIYEQYF
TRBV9	CASSRDRGRTEAFF
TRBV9	CASSAGHSDGYTF
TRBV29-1	CSVEGGLRDEQYF
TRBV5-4	CASSPPLRDSGELFF
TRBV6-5	CASSYSTRGRLETQYF
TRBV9	CASSVGTSAWDEQYF
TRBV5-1	CASSLAGRGSHEQYF
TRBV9	CASSVDNTGVTEAFF
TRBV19	CASSIRTSRGSYNEQFF